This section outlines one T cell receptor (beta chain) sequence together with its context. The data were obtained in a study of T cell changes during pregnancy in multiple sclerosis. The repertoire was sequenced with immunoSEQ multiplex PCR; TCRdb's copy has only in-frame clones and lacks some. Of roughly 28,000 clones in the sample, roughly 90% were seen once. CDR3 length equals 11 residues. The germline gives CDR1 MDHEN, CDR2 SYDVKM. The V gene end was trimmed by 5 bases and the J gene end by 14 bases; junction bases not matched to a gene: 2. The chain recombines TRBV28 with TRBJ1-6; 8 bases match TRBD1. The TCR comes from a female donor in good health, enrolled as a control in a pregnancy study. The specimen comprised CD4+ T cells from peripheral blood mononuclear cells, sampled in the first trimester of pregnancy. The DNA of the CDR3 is TGTGCCAGCAGTAGACAGGGGACCCTCCACTTT. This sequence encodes CASSRQGTLHF. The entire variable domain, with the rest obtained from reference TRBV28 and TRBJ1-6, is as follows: DVKVTQSSRYLVKRTGEKVFLECVQDMDHENMFWYRQDPGLGLRLIYFSYDVKMKEKGDIPEGYSVSREKKERFSLILESASTNQTSMYLCASSRQGTLHFGNGTRLTVT.